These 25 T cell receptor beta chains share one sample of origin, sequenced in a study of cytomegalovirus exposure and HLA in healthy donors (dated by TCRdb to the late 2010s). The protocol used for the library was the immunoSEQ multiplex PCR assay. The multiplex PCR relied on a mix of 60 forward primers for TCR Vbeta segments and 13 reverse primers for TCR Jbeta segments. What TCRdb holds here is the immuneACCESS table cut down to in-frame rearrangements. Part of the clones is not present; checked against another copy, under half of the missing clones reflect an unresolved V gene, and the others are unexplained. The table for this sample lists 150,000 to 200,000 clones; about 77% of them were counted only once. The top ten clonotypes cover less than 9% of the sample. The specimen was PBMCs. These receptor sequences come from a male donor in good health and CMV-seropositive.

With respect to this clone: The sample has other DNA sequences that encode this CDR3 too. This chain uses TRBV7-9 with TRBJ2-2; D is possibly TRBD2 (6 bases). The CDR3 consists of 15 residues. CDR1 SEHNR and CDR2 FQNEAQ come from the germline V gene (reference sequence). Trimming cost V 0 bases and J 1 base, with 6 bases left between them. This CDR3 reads CASSLAGGNTGELFF. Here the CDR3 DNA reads TGTGCCAGCAGCTTAGCGGGGGGGAACACCGGGGAGCTGTTTTTT. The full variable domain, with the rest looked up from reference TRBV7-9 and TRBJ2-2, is DTGVSQNPRHKITKRGQNVTFRCDPISEHNRLYWYRQTLGQGPEFLTYFQNEAQLEKSRLLSDRFSAERPKGSFSTLEIQRTEQGDSAMYLCASSLAGGNTGELFFGEGSRLTVL.

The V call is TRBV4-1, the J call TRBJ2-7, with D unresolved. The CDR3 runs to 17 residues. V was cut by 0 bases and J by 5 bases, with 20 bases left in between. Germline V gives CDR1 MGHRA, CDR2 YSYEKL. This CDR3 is CASSQDPPAGYYDEQYF. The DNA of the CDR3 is TGCGCCAGCAGCCAAGATCCACCGGCAGGATATTACGACGAGCAGTACTTC.

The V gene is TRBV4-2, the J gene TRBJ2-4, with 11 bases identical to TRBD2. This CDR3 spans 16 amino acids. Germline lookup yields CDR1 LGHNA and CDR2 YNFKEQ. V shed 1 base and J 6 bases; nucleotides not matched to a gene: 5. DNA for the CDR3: TGTGCCAGCAGCCAAGTAGCGGGGGGGGATGGAAACATTCAGTACTTC. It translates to CASSQVAGGDGNIQYF.

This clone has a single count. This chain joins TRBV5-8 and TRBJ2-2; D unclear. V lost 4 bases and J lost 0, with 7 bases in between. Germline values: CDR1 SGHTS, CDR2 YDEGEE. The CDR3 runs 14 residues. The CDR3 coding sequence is TGTGCCAGCAGCGCACACCCGAACACCGGGGAGCTGTTTTTT. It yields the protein CASSAHPNTGELFF.

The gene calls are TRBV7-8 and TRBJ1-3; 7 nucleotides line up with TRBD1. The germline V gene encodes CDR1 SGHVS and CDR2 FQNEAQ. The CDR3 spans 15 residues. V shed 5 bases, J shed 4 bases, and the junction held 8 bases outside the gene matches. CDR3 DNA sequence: TGTGCCAGCAGCCCGAAACAGGGGTTAGGAAACACCATATATTTT. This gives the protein CASSPKQGLGNTIYF.

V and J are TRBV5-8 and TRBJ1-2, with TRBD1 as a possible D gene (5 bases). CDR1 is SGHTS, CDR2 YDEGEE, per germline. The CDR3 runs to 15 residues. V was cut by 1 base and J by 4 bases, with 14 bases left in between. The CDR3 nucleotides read TGTGCCAGCAGCTTGCGTATCGGGGGAGCCTATGGCTACACCTTC. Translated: CASSLRIGGAYGYTF.

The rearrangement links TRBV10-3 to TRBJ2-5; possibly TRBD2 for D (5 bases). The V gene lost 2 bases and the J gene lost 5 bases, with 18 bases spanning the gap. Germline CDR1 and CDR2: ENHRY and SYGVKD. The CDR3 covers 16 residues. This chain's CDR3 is CAISEPNLLGAETQYF. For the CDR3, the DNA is TGTGCCATCAGTGAGCCTAATCTCTTGGGAGCGGAGACCCAGTACTTC.

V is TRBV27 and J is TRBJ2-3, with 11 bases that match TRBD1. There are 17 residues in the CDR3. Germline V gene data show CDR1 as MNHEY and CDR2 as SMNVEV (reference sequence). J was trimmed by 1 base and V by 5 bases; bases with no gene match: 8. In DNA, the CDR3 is TGTGCCAGCAGTATCCTCGGGACAGGGGGAGGCACAGATACGCAGTATTTT. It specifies CASSILGTGGGTDTQYF.

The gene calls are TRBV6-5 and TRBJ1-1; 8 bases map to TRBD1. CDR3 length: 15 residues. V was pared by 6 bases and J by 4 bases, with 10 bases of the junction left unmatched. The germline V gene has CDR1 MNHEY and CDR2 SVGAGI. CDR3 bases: TGTGCCAGCAGACCTTGGACAGGGAGAGGCACTGAAGCTTTCTTT. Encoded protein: CASRPWTGRGTEAFF.

CDR3 sequence reads: CASRQQSSYNSPLHF. DNA for the CDR3: TGTGCCAGCAGGCAACAGAGCTCCTATAATTCACCCCTCCACTTT. The V and J genes are TRBV6-5 and TRBJ1-6; D is unresolved. Trimming shortened V by 6 bases and J by 0 bases, and 9 bases separated the two germline ends. Germline V gene data show CDR1 as MNHEY and CDR2 as SVGAGI. The CDR3 is 15 amino acids.

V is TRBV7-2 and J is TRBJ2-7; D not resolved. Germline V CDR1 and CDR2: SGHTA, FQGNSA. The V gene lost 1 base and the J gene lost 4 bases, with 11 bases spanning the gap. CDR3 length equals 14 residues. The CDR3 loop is CASSLEWQAYEQYF. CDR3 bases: TGTGCCAGCAGCTTAGAATGGCAGGCTTACGAGCAGTACTTC.

The CDR3 DNA sequence: TGTGCCAGTAGTAAGACAGGCCACTATGGCTACACCTTC. It codes for CASSKTGHYGYTF. The chain couples TRBV19 to TRBJ1-2, with TRBD1 as a possible D gene (6 bases). V was trimmed by 4 bases and J by 3 bases, leaving 9 bases between them. The CDR3 loop spans 13 amino acids. Germline V gives CDR1 LNHDA, CDR2 SQIVND (reference sequence).

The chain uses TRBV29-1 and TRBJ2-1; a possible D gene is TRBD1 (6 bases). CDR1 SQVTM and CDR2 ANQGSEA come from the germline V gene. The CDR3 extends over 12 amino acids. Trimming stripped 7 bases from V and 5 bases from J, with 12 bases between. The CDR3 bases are TGCAGCGCCTTGACAGGAAACAATGAGCAGTTCTTC. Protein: CSALTGNNEQFF.

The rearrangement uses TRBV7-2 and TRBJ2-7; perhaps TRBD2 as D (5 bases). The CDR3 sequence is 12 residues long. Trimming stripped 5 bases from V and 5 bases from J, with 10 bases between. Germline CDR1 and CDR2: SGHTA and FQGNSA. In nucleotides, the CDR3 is TGTGCCAGCAGCCTCACTAGGGACGAGCAGTACTTC. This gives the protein CASSLTRDEQYF.

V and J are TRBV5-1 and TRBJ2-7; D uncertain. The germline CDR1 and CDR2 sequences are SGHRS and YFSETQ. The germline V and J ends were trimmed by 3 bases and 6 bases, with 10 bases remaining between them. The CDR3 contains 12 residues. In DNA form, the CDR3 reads TGCGCCAGCAGCTCGGGTATCCGCGAGCAGTACTTC. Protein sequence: CASSSGIREQYF. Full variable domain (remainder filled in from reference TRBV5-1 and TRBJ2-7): KAGVTQTPRYLIKTRGQQVTLSCSPISGHRSVSWYQQTPGQGLQFLFEYFSETQRNKGNFPGRFSGRQFSNSRSEMNVSTLELGDSALYLCASSSGIREQYFGPGTRLTVT.

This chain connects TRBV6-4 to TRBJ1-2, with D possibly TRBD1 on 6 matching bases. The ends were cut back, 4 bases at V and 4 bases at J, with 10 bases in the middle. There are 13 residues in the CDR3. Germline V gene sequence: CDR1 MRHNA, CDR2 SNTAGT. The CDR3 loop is CASSGQDPYGYTF. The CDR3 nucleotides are TGTGCCAGCAGTGGACAGGACCCCTATGGCTACACCTTC.

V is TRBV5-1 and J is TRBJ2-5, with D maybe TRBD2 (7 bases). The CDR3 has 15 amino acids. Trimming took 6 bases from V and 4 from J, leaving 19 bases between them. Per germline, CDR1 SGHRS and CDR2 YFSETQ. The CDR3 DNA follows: TGCGCCAGCACCCCCTGGGGGGGCCGGGTAGAGACCCAGTACTTC. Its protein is CASTPWGGRVETQYF.

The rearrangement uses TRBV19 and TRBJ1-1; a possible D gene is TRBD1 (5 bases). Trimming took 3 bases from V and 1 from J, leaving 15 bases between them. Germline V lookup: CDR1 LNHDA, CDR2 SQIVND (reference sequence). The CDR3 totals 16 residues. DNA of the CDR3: TGTGCCAGTAGTATCCAACCGGGACTGAGGAACACTGAAGCTTTCTTT. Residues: CASSIQPGLRNTEAFF.

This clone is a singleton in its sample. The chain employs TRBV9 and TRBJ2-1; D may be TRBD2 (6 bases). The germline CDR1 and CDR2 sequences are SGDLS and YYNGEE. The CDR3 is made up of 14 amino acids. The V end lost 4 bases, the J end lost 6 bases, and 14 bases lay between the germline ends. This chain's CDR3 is CASSPGLGGNEQFF. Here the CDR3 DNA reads TGTGCCAGCAGCCCGGGACTGGGAGGCAATGAGCAGTTCTTC.

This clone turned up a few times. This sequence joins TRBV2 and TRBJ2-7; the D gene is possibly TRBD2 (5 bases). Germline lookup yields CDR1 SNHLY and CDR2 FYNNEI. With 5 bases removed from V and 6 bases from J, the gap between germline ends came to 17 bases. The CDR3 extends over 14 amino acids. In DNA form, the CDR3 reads TGTGCCAGCAGTACGGGGTTAGTTCACTCCGAGCAGTACTTC. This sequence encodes CASSTGLVHSEQYF. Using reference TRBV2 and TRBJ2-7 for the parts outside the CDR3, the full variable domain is EPEVTQTPSHQVTQMGQEVILRCVPISNHLYFYWYRQILGQKVEFLVSFYNNEISEKSEIFDDQFSVERPDGSNFTLKIRSTKLEDSAMYFCASSTGLVHSEQYFGPGTRLTVT.

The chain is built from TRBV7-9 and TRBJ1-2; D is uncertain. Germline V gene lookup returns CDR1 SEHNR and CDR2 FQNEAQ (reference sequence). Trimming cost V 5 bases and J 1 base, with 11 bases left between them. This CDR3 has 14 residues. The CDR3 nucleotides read TGTGCCAGCAGCGTAATCTCACTTAACTATGGCTACACCTTC. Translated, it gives CASSVISLNYGYTF.

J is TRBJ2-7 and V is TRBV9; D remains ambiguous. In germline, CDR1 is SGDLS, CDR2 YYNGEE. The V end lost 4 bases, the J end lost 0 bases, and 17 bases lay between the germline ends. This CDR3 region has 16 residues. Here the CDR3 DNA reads TGTGCCAGCAGCCCCCGTATGGCTGAATCCTCCTACGAGCAGTACTTC. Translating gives CASSPRMAESSYEQYF.

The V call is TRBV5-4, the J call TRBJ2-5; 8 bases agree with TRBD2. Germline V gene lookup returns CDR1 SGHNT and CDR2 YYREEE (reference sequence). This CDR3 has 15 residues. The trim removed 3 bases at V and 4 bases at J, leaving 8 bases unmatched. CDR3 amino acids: CASSSRRGGRETQYF. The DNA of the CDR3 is TGTGCCAGCAGCTCCCGTCGCGGGGGGAGAGAGACCCAGTACTTC. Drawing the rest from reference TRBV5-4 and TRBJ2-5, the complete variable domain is ETGVTQSPTHLIKTRGQQVTLRCSSQSGHNTVSWYQQALGQGPQFIFQYYREEENGRGNFPPRFSGLQFPNYSSELNVNALELDDSALYLCASSSRRGGRETQYFGPGTRLLVL.

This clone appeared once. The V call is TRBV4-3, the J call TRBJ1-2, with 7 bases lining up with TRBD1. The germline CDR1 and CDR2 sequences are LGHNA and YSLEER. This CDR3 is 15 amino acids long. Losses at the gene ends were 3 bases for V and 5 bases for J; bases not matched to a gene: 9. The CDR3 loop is CASSHSRDSAYGYTF. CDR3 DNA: TGCGCCAGCAGCCATTCACGGGACAGCGCTTATGGCTACACCTTC.

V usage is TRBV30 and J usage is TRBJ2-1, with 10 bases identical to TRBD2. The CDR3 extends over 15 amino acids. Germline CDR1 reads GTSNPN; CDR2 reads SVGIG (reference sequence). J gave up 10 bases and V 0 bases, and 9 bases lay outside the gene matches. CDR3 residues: CAWSVIAGGSGEQFF. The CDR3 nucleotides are TGTGCCTGGAGTGTAATAGCGGGGGGTTCTGGGGAGCAGTTCTTC.